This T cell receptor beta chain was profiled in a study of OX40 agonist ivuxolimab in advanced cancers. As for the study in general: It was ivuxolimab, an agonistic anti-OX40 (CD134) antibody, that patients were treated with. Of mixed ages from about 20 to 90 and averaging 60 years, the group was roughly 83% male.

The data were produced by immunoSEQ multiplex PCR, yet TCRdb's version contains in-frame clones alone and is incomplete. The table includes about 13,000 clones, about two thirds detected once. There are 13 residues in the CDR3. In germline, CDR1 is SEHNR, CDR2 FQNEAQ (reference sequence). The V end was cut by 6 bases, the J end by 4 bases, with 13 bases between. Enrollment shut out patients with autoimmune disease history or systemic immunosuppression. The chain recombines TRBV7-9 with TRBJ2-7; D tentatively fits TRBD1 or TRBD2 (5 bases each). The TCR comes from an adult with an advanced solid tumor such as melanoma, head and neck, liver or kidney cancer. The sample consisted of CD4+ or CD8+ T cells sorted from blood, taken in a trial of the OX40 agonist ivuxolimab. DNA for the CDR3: TGTGCCAGCAGGGCGGTGGGGGATTACGAGCAGTACTTC. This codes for CASRAVGDYEQYF.